This TCR beta chain comes out of a study of technical replicates of blood from a few donors. The V gene lost 4 bases and the J gene lost 0 bases, with 10 bases spanning the gap. CDR3 length: 14 residues. Germline CDR1 is MGHDK and CDR2 is SYGVNS. Clones were sequenced by immunoSEQ multiplex PCR, and TCRdb holds only the in-frame ones, with some missing. The table lists around 93,000 clones, over 85% of them singletons. This chain joins TRBV25-1 and TRBJ2-7; the D gene is possibly TRBD1 (5 bases). Sequenced: T cells isolated from PBMCs. This TCR was sampled from a human donor in good health. In nucleotides, the CDR3 is TGTGCCAGCAGTGCGACAGCCAGCTCCTACGAGCAGTACTTC. Translated: CASSATASSYEQYF.